The next 9 T cell receptor beta chains were all read from a single sample in a study of cytomegalovirus exposure and HLA in healthy donors. This PCR relied on a set of 60 Vbeta primers and 13 Jbeta primers. TCRdb's copy holds only in-frame clones and misses some; the assay was immunoSEQ multiplex PCR. The table includes roughly 100,000 clones, over 75% detected once. Sequenced input: PBMCs. These TCRs come from a woman under 30 in good health and CMV-seropositive.

V is TRBV28 and J is TRBJ1-2, with a weak D call TRBD1 (6 bases). From germline, CDR1 is MDHEN and CDR2 SYDVKM. The CDR3 consists of 14 residues. The V gene lost 5 bases and the J gene lost 2 bases, with 12 bases spanning the gap. The CDR3 region has the DNA TGTGCCAGCAGTACCCGGACAGCCAACTATGGCTACACCTTC. The encoded protein is CASSTRTANYGYTF.

This clone was counted only a few times. V is TRBV10-1 and J is TRBJ2-3, with TRBD2 identical over 14 bases. CDR3 length equals 15 residues. Germline values: CDR1 WNHNN, CDR2 SYGVQD (reference sequence). The V gene end was trimmed by 8 bases and the J gene end by 4 bases; junction bases not matched to a gene: 5. The CDR3 DNA follows: TGCGCCAGCGGGGGACTAGCGGGAGACGCAGATACGCAGTATTTT. As protein: CASGGLAGDADTQYF.

This clone has just one count. The genes are TRBV7-6 and TRBJ1-4, with D possibly matching TRBD1 (5 bases). Germline lookup yields CDR1 SGHVS and CDR2 FNYEAQ. Trimming shortened V by 5 bases and J by 5 bases, and 12 bases separated the two germline ends. The CDR3 has 14 residues. The CDR3, as DNA: TGTGCCAGCAGCACCGGGACTGGGAATGAAAAACTGTTTTTT. Translation: CASSTGTGNEKLFF.

The rearrangement links TRBV28 to TRBJ2-7, with a tentative D call TRBD1 (6 bases). Germline V gene sequence: CDR1 MDHEN, CDR2 SYDVKM. With 8 bases removed from V and 0 bases from J, the gap between germline ends came to 11 bases. This CDR3 is 13 amino acids long. Here the CDR3 DNA reads TGTGCCAGCGTCCCGACAGGCTCCTACGAGCAGTACTTC. This translates into CASVPTGSYEQYF.

The chain uses TRBV5-1 and TRBJ1-5; 8 bases align to TRBD1. Germline V gene lookup returns CDR1 SGHRS and CDR2 YFSETQ. V gave up 0 bases and J gave up 4 bases; unmatched junction bases: 3. The CDR3 totals 15 residues. CDR3 coding DNA: TGCGCCAGCAGCTTGGGACAGGGGTCAAATCAGCCCCAGCATTTT. Its protein is CASSLGQGSNQPQHF.

As concerns this clone: This likely reflects a read error, since a far larger clone is one base away. This chain links TRBV12-5 with TRBJ2-5; D is uncertain. Germline CDR1 and CDR2: LGHNT and FRNRAP. The CDR3 is 14 residues long. Trimming cost V 5 bases and J 3 bases, with 13 bases left between them. The DNA for the CDR3 is TGTGCTAGTGGTACCACCCTGGTAGAAGAGACCCAGTACTTC. Encoded protein: CASGTTLVEETQYF.

There are a few counts of this clone. Additional DNA sequences in this sample encode the identical CDR3. This sequence joins TRBV30 and TRBJ2-2; 9 nucleotides agree with TRBD2. The germline gives CDR1 GTSNPN, CDR2 SVGIG (reference sequence). The CDR3 runs 14 residues. J gave up 5 bases and V 3 bases, and 4 bases lay outside the gene matches. CDR3 sequence reads: CAWSGLAGTGELFF. In DNA form, the CDR3 reads TGTGCCTGGAGCGGGCTAGCGGGGACCGGGGAGCTGTTTTTT.

The chain is built from TRBV6-5 and TRBJ1-1; D is unclear. V was shortened by 0 bases and J by 5 bases, with 16 bases between the two germline ends. The CDR3 is 16 amino acids. The germline V gene has CDR1 MNHEY and CDR2 SVGAGI. The CDR3 DNA reads TGTGCCAGCAGTTACTCCCCCAGCCCCCTGCGGACTGAAGCTTTCTTT. It encodes CASSYSPSPLRTEAFF.

The V call is TRBV7-9, the J call TRBJ2-1; no definite D call. The CDR3 is made up of 12 amino acids. Deletions cut 5 bases from V and 6 bases from J, with 8 bases between. The germline V gene encodes CDR1 SEHNR and CDR2 FQNEAQ (reference sequence). The CDR3 DNA reads TGTGCCAGCAGCGCCCTAGGCAATGAGCAGTTCTTC. Residues: CASSALGNEQFF. The whole variable domain, remainder taken from reference TRBV7-9 and TRBJ2-1, is DTGVSQNPRHKITKRGQNVTFRCDPISEHNRLYWYRQTLGQGPEFLTYFQNEAQLEKSRLLSDRFSAERPKGSFSTLEIQRTEQGDSAMYLCASSALGNEQFFGPGTRLTVL.